The next 23 T cell receptor beta chains were all read from a single sample in a study of cytomegalovirus exposure and HLA in healthy donors. Primers included in the PCR were 60 Vbeta and 13 Jbeta primers. Only in-frame clones appear in the TCRdb table, and some are missing; sequencing was by immunoSEQ multiplex PCR. The sample records roughly 100,000 clones, more than 60% being singletons. Specimen: PBMCs. The origin of the receptors is a man between 40 and 49 years old in good health and CMV-seronegative.

CDR3 nucleotides: TGTGCCAGCAGTTCAGGCGGAGGGCCCCAGCATTTT. This gives the protein CASSSGGGPQHF. This rearrangement joins TRBV27 to TRBJ1-5; D is ambiguous. Deletions cut 4 bases from V and 9 bases from J, with 10 bases between. The CDR3 covers 12 residues. CDR1 is MNHEY and CDR2 is SMNVEV in the germline V gene (reference sequence).

The V gene is TRBV10-3, the J gene TRBJ2-7; maybe TRBD1 (6 bases). From germline, CDR1 is ENHRY and CDR2 SYGVKD. V was trimmed by 6 bases and J by 4 bases, leaving 13 bases between them. The CDR3 is 13 residues long. The CDR3 spells CAISEGQRYEQYF. Here the CDR3 DNA reads TGTGCCATCAGCGAAGGACAGAGATACGAGCAGTACTTC.

Concerning this clone itself: Mismatch with germline at one junction end may stem from a read error. The V gene is TRBV20-1, the J gene TRBJ1-5; no clear D gene. Germline CDR1 and CDR2: DFQATT and SNEGSKA (reference sequence). There are 9 residues in the CDR3. The CDR3 DNA sequence: TGCAGTGCTGCCATCCCTTCGCGGTTT. It encodes CSAAIPSRF.

J is TRBJ2-2 and V is TRBV7-8; 15 nucleotides agree with TRBD2. The V gene end was trimmed by 5 bases and the J gene end by 5 bases; junction bases not matched to a gene: 6. CDR1 is SGHVS and CDR2 is FQNEAQ in the germline V gene. The CDR3 has 17 amino acids. CDR3 sequence: CASSPGLAGGVTGELFF. In DNA form, the CDR3 reads TGTGCCAGCAGCCCGGGACTAGCGGGGGGCGTAACCGGGGAGCTGTTTTTT.

The V call is TRBV19, the J call TRBJ2-6; D might be TRBD1 (5 bases). CDR1 is LNHDA and CDR2 is SQIVND in the germline V gene (reference sequence). V lost 6 bases to trimming and J lost 3 bases, with 9 bases between them. This CDR3 comprises 14 residues. CDR3 in DNA: TGTGCCAGTAGAGACAGAATTGGGGCCAACGTCCTGACTTTC. Translated, it gives CASRDRIGANVLTF. Combining the CDR3 with reference TRBV19 and TRBJ2-6 gives the whole variable domain DGGITQSPKYLFRKEGQNVTLSCEQNLNHDAMYWYRQDPGQGLRLIYYSQIVNDFQKGDIAEGYSVSREKKESFPLTVTSAQKNPTAFYLCASRDRIGANVLTFGAGSRLTVL.

This chain links TRBV6-5 with TRBJ1-2, with D maybe TRBD1 (5 bases). The V gene's germline CDR1 is MNHEY and CDR2 SVGAGI. V was cut by 5 bases and J by 3 bases, with 13 bases left in between. The CDR3 runs to 14 residues. CDR3 region: CASSDPGRYYGYTF. The CDR3 region has the DNA TGTGCCAGCAGTGATCCAGGGAGGTACTATGGCTACACCTTC.

The CDR3 coding sequence is TGTGCCAGCAGCTTGCGGAAAACGCGACTAGCGGGGGGAGATAATGAGCAGTTCTTC. Translated, it gives CASSLRKTRLAGGDNEQFF. The gene calls are TRBV7-2 and TRBJ2-1; TRBD2 agrees at 13 bases. The V and J ends lost 3 bases and 7 bases, in that order; junction bases with no gene match: 15. Germline V CDR1 and CDR2: SGHTA, FQGNSA. The CDR3 runs to 19 residues.

The chain links TRBV18 to TRBJ2-6; D is perhaps TRBD1 (5 bases). CDR3 length equals 17 residues. The ends were cut back, 6 bases at V and 0 bases at J, with 15 bases in the middle. In germline, CDR1 is KGHSH, CDR2 LQKENI. DNA for the CDR3: TGTGCCAGCTCCCTTAGACAGACAACCTCTGGGGCCAACGTCCTGACTTTC. Protein: CASSLRQTTSGANVLTF.

This rearrangement joins TRBV5-1 to TRBJ2-3; TRBD1 matches at 7 bases. Germline loops: CDR1 SGHRS, CDR2 YFSETQ. The CDR3 sequence is 17 residues long. Losses at the gene ends were 3 bases for V and 2 bases for J; bases not matched to a gene: 12. The CDR3 sequence: CASSSPPGQFYTDTQYF. CDR3 sequence (DNA): TGCGCCAGCAGCTCCCCACCGGGACAGTTCTACACAGATACGCAGTATTTT.

This chain connects TRBV27 to TRBJ1-2; no firm D call. The CDR3 is 15 amino acids. V was trimmed by 0 bases and J by 6 bases, leaving 14 bases between them. Germline CDR1 reads MNHEY; CDR2 reads SMNVEV (reference sequence). The CDR3 nucleotides are TGTGCCAGCAGTTTATCGTGGGCTCCCACCCATGGCTACACCTTC. Translating it yields CASSLSWAPTHGYTF.

The CDR3: CASSSNRGTGELFF. In DNA form, the CDR3 reads TGTGCCAGCAGCTCCAACAGGGGCACCGGGGAGCTGTTTTTT. This chain connects TRBV11-2 to TRBJ2-2; 7 nucleotides line up with TRBD1. Germline V gives CDR1 SGHAT, CDR2 FQNNGV. CDR3 length: 14 residues. Trimming took 4 bases from V and 4 from J; bases not matched to a gene: 3.

The chain carries TRBV5-1 and TRBJ2-5; the match to TRBD2 covers 16 bases. Germline CDR1 and CDR2: SGHRS and YFSETQ. The CDR3 loop spans 17 amino acids. The ends lost 3 bases at V and 4 bases at J; junction bases unmatched: 6. In DNA form, the CDR3 reads TGCGCCAGCAGCTCGGGACTAGCGGGGGGGCTGGCAGAGACCCAGTACTTC. Translation gives CASSSGLAGGLAETQYF.

This clone was counted a few times. The gene calls are TRBV4-1 and TRBJ2-5; maybe TRBD2 (6 bases). V lost 0 bases and J 2 bases, leaving 13 bases between the germline ends. The CDR3 totals 16 residues. CDR1 is MGHRA, CDR2 YSYEKL, per germline. As DNA, the CDR3 is TGCGCCAGCAGCCAAGATGGGGCGGGGAGACAAGAGACCCAGTACTTC. It translates to CASSQDGAGRQETQYF.

The J gene is TRBJ1-2, the V gene TRBV6-1, with unresolved D. This CDR3 is built from 11 residues. V was clipped by 1 base and J by 8 bases, with 5 bases between them. The germline V gene encodes CDR1 MNHNS and CDR2 SASEGT. Written as DNA, the CDR3 is TGTGCCAGCAGTGAAGGAGGCGGCTACACCTTC. Translation: CASSEGGGYTF.

The rearrangement joins TRBV29-1 to TRBJ1-2; 7 bases are shared with TRBD1. Per the germline V gene, CDR1 is SQVTM and CDR2 is ANQGSEA. V dropped 0 bases and J dropped 6; count of bases not matched to a gene: 13. The length of the CDR3 is 16 residues. CDR3 sequence reads: CSVEDPEGAFKNGYTF. CDR3 in DNA: TGCAGCGTTGAAGATCCTGAGGGGGCGTTTAAAAATGGCTACACCTTC.

The rearrangement uses TRBV2 and TRBJ1-5; 7 bases match TRBD1. The V and J ends lost 2 bases and 3 bases, in that order; junction bases with no gene match: 7. This CDR3 has 16 amino acids. Germline-derived CDR1 and CDR2 are SNHLY and FYNNEI. CDR3 loop: CASSETPDRVNQPQHF. Here the CDR3 DNA reads TGTGCCAGCAGTGAAACCCCTGACAGGGTCAATCAGCCCCAGCATTTT.

The chain combines TRBV19 with TRBJ1-2; D is ambiguous. CDR1 and CDR2 from the germline V gene are LNHDA and SQIVND (reference sequence). V was trimmed by 7 bases and J by 1 base, leaving 16 bases between them. The CDR3 is 15 residues long. The CDR3 is CASTSGDLRNYGYTF. DNA of the CDR3: TGTGCCAGTACTTCCGGGGATCTTCGTAACTATGGCTACACCTTC.

This clone was found once. This chain connects TRBV7-2 to TRBJ2-5; TRBD1 agrees at 7 bases. Germline CDR1 reads SGHTA; CDR2 reads FQGNSA. The CDR3 extends over 17 amino acids. V was clipped by 2 bases and J by 5 bases; unmatched bases: 14. CDR3 loop: CASSLSLSQGVIETQYF. The CDR3 DNA reads as TGTGCCAGCAGCTTATCATTAAGCCAGGGGGTGATCGAGACCCAGTACTTC.

The chain has TRBV11-2 and TRBJ2-5; 8 nucleotides line up with TRBD2. The DNA end favors TRBJ2-7, so the J call may be wrong. The CDR3 has 14 amino acids. Per germline, CDR1 SGHAT and CDR2 FQNNGV. This chain's CDR3 is CASSLGSGVYEQYF. The CDR3 nucleotides read TGTGCCAGCAGCTTAGGTAGCGGGGTATACGAGCAGTACTTC.

The gene calls are TRBV5-1 and TRBJ2-3, with TRBD1 identical over 9 bases. The CDR3 is 14 amino acids. V lost 4 bases and J lost 6; bases outside the gene matches: 6. The germline V gene encodes CDR1 SGHRS and CDR2 YFSETQ. The CDR3 protein is CASSLTGGGDTQYF. The CDR3 bases are TGCGCCAGCAGCCTGACAGGGGGAGGGGATACGCAGTATTTT.

The genes are TRBV4-1 and TRBJ2-4; TRBD2 agrees at 9 bases. J lost 1 base, V lost 4 bases, and 17 bases had no gene match. The CDR3 length is 20 residues. Germline loops: CDR1 MGHRA, CDR2 YSYEKL. The CDR3 loop is CASSRDPAGGQATAKNIQYF. The DNA of the CDR3 is TGCGCCAGCAGCCGAGATCCAGCGGGGGGCCAGGCGACGGCCAAAAACATTCAGTACTTC.

The CDR3 spells CASSPRRASGADTQYF. The CDR3 nucleotides are TGTGCCAGCAGCCCCCGCCGGGCTAGCGGAGCAGATACGCAGTATTTT. V is TRBV7-9 and J is TRBJ2-3, with 7 bases aligning to TRBD2. The CDR3 covers 16 residues. J lost 4 bases, V lost 5 bases, and 12 bases had no gene match. Germline CDR1 SEHNR, CDR2 FQNEAQ (reference sequence).

V usage is TRBV10-2 and J usage is TRBJ2-7; TRBD1 aligns across 9 bases. Germline CDR1 and CDR2: WSHSY and SAAADI. V was pared by 4 bases and J by 5 bases, with 9 bases of the junction left unmatched. The CDR3 is 15 amino acids. The CDR3 spells CASSAPGQGIHEQYF. DNA of the CDR3: TGCGCCAGCAGTGCCCCGGGACAGGGTATCCACGAGCAGTACTTC.